This T cell receptor beta chain is drawn from a study of identical twins. Comments on this clonotype: No antigen is known for it.

Germline loops: CDR1 MNHEY, CDR2 SMNVEV (reference sequence). This CDR3 has 14 residues. V was trimmed by 5 bases and J by 3 bases, leaving 12 bases between them. Study findings and constraints: Within cord blood, abundant beta clonotypes carried fewer insertions, but memory repertoires showed no such trend.

The authors used template switching to add a universal primer site and gave cDNA unique molecular identifiers. TCRdb used MiXCR to reprocess the 5' RACE reads, holding one entry per CDR3 protein. The sample holds around 960,000 distinct CDR3 sequences, more than 9% seen once. These data also featured in a second study, about yellow fever vaccine responses in identical twins.

V gene TRBV27 combines with J gene TRBJ2-3; D possibly matches TRBD1 or TRBD2 (5 bases each). The source material was PBMCs. This TCR derives from a woman between 18 and 29 years old in good health. The CDR3 loop reads CASSKGTKTDTQYF. The CDR3 coding sequence is TGTGCCAGCAGTAAAGGGACCAAGACAGATACGCAGTATTTT.